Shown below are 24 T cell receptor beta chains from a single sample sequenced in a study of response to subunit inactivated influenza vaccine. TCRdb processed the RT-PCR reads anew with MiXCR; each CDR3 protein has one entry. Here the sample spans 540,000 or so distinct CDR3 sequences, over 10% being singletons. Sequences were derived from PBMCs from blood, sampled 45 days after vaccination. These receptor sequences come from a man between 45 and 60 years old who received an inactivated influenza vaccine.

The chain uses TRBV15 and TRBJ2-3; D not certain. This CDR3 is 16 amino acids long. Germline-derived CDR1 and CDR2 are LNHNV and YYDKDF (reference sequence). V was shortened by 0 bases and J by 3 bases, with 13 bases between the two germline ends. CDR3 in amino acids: CATSRDGRLKTDTQYF. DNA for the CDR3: TGTGCCACCAGCAGAGATGGTCGCCTGAAGACAGATACGCAGTATTTT.

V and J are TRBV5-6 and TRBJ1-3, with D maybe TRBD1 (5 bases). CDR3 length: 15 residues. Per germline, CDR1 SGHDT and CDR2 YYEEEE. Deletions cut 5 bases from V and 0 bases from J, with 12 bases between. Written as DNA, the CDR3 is TGTGCCAGCAGTAGTTCAGGGTACTCTGGAAACACCATATATTTT. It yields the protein CASSSSGYSGNTIYF.

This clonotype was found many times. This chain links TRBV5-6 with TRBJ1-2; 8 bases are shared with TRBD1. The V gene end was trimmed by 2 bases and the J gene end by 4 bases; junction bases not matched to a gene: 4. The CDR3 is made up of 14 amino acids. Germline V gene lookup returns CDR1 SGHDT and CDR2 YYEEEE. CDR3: CASSFRTGSYGYTF. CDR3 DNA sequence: TGTGCCAGCAGCTTTAGGACAGGGAGCTATGGCTACACCTTC.

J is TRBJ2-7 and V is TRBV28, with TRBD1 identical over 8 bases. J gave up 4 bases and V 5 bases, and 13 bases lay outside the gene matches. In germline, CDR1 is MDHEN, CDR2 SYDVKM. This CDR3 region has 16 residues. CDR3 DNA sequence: TGTGCCAGCAGTCTCCCCCAAGGACAGGGATTGTACGAGCAGTACTTC. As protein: CASSLPQGQGLYEQYF.

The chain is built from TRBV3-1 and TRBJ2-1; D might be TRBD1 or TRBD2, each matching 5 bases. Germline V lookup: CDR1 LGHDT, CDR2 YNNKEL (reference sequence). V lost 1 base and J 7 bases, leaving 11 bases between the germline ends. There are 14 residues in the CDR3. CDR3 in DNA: TGTGCCAGCAGCCAAGCGCCAGGGAGTAATGAGCAGTTCTTC. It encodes CASSQAPGSNEQFF.

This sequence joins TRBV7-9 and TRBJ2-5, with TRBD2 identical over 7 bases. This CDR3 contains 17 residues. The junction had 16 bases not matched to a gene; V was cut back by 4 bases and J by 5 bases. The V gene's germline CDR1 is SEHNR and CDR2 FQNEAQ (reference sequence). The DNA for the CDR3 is TGTGCCAGCAGCTCCGGAAGATCAGGACGGGGAGGGGAGACCCAGTACTTC. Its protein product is CASSSGRSGRGGETQYF.

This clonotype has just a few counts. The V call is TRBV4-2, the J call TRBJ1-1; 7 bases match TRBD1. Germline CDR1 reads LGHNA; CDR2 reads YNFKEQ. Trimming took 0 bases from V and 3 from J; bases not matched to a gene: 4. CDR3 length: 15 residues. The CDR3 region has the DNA TGTGCCAGCAGCCAAGAAGAGGGGGCGGACACTGAAGCTTTCTTT. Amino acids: CASSQEEGADTEAFF.

CDR3 loop: CASSTGDGRNQPQHF. DNA for the CDR3: TGTGCCAGCAGTACAGGGGACGGGCGCAATCAGCCCCAGCATTTT. V and J are TRBV28 and TRBJ1-5; 7 bases line up with TRBD1. The CDR3 contains 15 residues. Germline loops: CDR1 MDHEN, CDR2 SYDVKM. Trimming cost V 5 bases and J 2 bases; bases outside gene matches: 6.

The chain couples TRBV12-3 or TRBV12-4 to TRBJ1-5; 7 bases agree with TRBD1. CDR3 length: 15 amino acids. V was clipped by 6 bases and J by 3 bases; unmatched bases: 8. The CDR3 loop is CASRSAGQPNQPQHF. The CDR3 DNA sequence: TGTGCCAGCAGATCTGCGGGACAGCCCAATCAGCCCCAGCATTTT.

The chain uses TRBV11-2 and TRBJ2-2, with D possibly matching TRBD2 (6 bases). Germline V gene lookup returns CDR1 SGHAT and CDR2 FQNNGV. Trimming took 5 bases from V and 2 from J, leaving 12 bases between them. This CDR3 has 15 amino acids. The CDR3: CASSIRLDNTGELFF. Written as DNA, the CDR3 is TGTGCCAGCAGCATCCGACTAGATAACACCGGGGAGCTGTTTTTT.

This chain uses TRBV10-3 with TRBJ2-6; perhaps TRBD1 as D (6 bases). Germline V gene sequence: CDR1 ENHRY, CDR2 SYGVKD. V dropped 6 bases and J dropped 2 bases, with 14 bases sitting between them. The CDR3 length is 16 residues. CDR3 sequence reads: CAISAQQGTGANVLTF. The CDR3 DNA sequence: TGTGCCATCAGCGCGCAACAGGGAACTGGGGCCAACGTCCTGACTTTC.

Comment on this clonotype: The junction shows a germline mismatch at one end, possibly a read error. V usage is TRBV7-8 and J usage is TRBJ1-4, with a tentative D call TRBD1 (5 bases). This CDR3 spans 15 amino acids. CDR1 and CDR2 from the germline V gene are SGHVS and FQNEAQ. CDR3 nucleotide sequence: TGTGCCAGCAGCTTAGAGGCAGGGATCTCTGAAAAAGTGTTTTTT. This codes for CASSLEAGISEKVFF.

The CDR3 DNA follows: TGTGCCAGCAGCCAAGATACGAGCGAGACCTACAATGAGCAGTTCTTC. Its translation is CASSQDTSETYNEQFF. The chain combines TRBV14 with TRBJ2-1; D is undetermined. The V end was cut by 0 bases, the J end by 2 bases, with 11 bases between. The V gene's germline CDR1 is SGHDN and CDR2 FVKESK. The CDR3 extends over 16 amino acids.

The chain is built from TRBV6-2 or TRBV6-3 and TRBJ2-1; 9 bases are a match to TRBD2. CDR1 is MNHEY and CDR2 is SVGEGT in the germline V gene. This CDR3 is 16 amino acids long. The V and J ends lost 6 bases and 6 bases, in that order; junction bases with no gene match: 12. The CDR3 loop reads CASSLRTLAGTNEQFF. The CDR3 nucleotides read TGTGCCAGCAGCCTAAGGACTCTAGCGGGGACCAATGAGCAGTTCTTC.

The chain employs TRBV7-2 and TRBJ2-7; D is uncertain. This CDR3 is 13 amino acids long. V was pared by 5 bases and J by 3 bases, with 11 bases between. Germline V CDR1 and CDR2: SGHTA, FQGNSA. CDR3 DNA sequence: TGTGCCAGCAGCGCGACGGTCCTCTACGAGCAGTACTTC. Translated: CASSATVLYEQYF.

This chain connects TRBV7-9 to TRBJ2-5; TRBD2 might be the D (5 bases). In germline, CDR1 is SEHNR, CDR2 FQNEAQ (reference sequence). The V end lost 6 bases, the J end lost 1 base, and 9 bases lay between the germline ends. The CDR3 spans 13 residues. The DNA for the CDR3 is TGTGCCAGCAGGCGGGCAGGCCAAGAGACCCAGTACTTC. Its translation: CASRRAGQETQYF. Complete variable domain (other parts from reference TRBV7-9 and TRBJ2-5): DTGVSQNPRHKITKRGQNVTFRCDPISEHNRLYWYRQTLGQGPEFLTYFQNEAQLEKSRLLSDRFSAERPKGSFSTLEIQRTEQGDSAMYLCASRRAGQETQYFGPGTRLLVL.

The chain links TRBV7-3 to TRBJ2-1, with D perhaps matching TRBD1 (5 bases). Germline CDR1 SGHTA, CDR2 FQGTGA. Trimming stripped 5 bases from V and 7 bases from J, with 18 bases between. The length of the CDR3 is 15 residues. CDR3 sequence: CASSLGAVPGNEQFF. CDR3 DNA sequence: TGTGCCAGCAGCCTAGGGGCTGTCCCAGGGAATGAGCAGTTCTTC.

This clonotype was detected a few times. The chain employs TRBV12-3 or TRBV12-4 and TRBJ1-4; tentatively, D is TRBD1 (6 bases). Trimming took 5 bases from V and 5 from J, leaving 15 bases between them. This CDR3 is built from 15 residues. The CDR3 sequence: CASSKRGISNEKLFF. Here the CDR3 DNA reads TGTGCCAGCAGTAAAAGGGGGATCTCGAATGAAAAACTGTTTTTT.

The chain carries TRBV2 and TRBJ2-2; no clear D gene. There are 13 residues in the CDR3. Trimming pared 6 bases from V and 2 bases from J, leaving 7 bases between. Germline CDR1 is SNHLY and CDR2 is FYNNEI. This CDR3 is CASRLTNTGELFF. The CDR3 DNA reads TGTGCCAGCAGATTGACAAACACCGGGGAGCTGTTTTTT.

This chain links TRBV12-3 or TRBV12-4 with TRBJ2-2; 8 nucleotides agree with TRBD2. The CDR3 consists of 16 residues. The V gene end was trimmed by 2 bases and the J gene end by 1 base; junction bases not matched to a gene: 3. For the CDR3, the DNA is TGTGCCAGCAGTTTATTAGCGGGAAAGAACACCGGGGAGCTGTTTTTT. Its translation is CASSLLAGKNTGELFF.

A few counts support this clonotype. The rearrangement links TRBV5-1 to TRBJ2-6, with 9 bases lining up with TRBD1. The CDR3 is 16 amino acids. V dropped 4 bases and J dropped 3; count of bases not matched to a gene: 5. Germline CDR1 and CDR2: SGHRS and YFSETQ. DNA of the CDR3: TGCGCCAGCAGCATAGGGACAGGGAGTGGGGCCAACGTCCTGACTTTC. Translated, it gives CASSIGTGSGANVLTF.

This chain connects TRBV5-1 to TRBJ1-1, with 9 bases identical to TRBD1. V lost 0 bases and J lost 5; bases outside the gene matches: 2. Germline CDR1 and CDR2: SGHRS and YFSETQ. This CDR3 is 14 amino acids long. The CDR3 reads CASSLGQGETEAFF. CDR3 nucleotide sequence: TGCGCCAGCAGCTTGGGACAGGGGGAGACTGAAGCTTTCTTT.

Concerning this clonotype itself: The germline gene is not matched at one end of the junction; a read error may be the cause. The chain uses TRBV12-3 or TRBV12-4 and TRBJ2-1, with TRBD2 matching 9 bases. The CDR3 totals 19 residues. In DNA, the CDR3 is TGTGCCTGCAGTTTAGCGATTCTGGTAGCGGGAGCGACCTACAATGAGCAGTTCTTC. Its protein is CACSLAILVAGATYNEQFF.

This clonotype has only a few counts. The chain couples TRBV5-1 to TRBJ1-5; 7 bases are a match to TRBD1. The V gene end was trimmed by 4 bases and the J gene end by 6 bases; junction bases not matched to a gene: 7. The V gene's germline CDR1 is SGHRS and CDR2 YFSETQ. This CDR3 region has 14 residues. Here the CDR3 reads CASSLGTAGQPQHF. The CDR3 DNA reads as TGCGCCAGCAGCCTGGGGACAGCGGGTCAGCCCCAGCATTTT.